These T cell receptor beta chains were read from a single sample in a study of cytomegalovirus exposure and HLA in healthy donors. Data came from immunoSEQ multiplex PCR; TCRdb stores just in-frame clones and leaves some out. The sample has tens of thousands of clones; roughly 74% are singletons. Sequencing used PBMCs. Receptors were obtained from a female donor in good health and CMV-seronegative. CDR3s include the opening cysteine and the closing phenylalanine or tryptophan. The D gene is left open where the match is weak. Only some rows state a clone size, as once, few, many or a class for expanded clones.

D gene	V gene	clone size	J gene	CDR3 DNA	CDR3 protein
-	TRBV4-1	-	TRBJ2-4	TGCGCCAGCAGCCAAGATTTGGGGAGAAGAGCCAAAAACATTCAGTACTTC	CASSQDLGRRAKNIQYF
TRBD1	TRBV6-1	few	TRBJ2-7	TGTGCCAGCAAGGTCCCGGGACAGGGTCCATACGAGCAGTACTTC	CASKVPGQGPYEQYF
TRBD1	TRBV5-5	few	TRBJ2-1	TGTGCCAGCAGACGGACAGGGAACAATGAGCAGTTCTTC	CASRRTGNNEQFF
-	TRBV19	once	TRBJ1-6	TGTGCCAGTAGATTTAACTCCTATAATTCACCCCTCCACTTT	CASRFNSYNSPLHF
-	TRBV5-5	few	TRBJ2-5	TGTGCCAGCAGCCTTGGAAGTATGGGGGCGGAGACCCAGTACTTC	CASSLGSMGAETQYF
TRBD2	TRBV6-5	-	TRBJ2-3	TGTGCCACCATCACACAGGGCGGGGGGACAGATACGCAGTATTTT	CATITQGGGTDTQYF
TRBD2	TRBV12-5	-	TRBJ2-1	TGTGCTAGTGCCCTCGGGGGGGTTAACAATGAGCAGTTCTTC	CASALGGVNNEQFF
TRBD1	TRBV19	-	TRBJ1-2	TGTGCCAGTAGTATTGACAGGGGGCTTACGGGCTACACCTTC	CASSIDRGLTGYTF
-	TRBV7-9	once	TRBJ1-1	TGTGCCAGCAGCCATGGTTATGGGGGCGTCTACACTGAAGCTTTCTTT	CASSHGYGGVYTEAFF
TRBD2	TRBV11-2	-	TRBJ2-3	TGTGCCAGCAGCTTCGGGGGGTCCTACACAGATACGCAGTATTTT	CASSFGGSYTDTQYF
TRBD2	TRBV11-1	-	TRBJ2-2	TGTGCCAGCAGCTTATGGGGGGGGAACACCGGGGAGCTGTTTTTT	CASSLWGGNTGELFF
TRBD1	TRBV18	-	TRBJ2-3	TGTGCCAGCTCGCCTCCGGGACAGGGGAGCACAGATACGCAGTATTTT	CASSPPGQGSTDTQYF